The clone carrying this T cell receptor (beta chain) was recorded a few times. As yet, its antigen is unknown. The sample originates from a study of T-cell reconstitution after alpha-beta-depleted transplantation in children. As it was prepared, the TCRbeta library received unique molecular identifiers. A single record per CDR3 protein comes from TCRdb applying MiXCR to the PCR reads. The table records a few hundred thousand distinct CDR3 sequences, 27% of them present only once. Study observations and caveats: In some patients, recipient T cells and intrathymic progenitors surviving conditioning explained high day-60 diversity. Newly made T cells mostly supplied T-cell counts and diversity one year after transplant. About two months after transplant, alpha-beta T cells reportedly came from several hundred expanded graft clones.

Germline CDR1 and CDR2: SGHKS and YYEKEE (reference sequence). V was cut by 0 bases and J by 5 bases, with 20 bases left in between. The CDR3 runs 17 residues. The input for sequencing was PBMCs, taken before TCRalphabeta/CD19-depleted stem cell transplant. The chain combines TRBV5-5 with TRBJ1-2, with D uncertain. The receptor's source is a boy younger than two with Wiskott-Aldrich syndrome, due to receive a stem cell transplant. The CDR3 here is CASSLGPETDALYGYTF. The CDR3 coding sequence is TGTGCCAGCAGCTTGGGTCCGGAAACCGATGCCCTATATGGCTACACCTTC.